The next 25 T cell receptor beta chains were all read from a single sample in a study of control samples from healthy donors and cancer patients. This table comes from immunoSEQ multiplex PCR, and its TCRdb copy is limited to in-frame clones, with some not included. The sample contains 150,000 to 200,000 clones, roughly 92% of which appear only once. The material sequenced was blood. The receptor source for this set is a woman younger than 45 in good health.

A single count supports this clone. The chain combines TRBV23-1 with TRBJ2-1; 11 bases are a match to TRBD1. TRBV23-1 is noted as an ORF with a role that remains uncertain. Trimming at V came to 0 bases and at J to 3 bases, leaving 1 base not matched to a gene. This CDR3 is built from 16 residues. The DNA of the CDR3 is TGCGCCAGCAGTCAATCCGGGACAGGGGGCTACAATGAGCAGTTCTTC. Translated: CASSQSGTGGYNEQFF.

This rearrangement joins TRBV18 to TRBJ1-2; 9 bases fit TRBD1. The ends lost 3 bases at V and 0 bases at J; junction bases unmatched: 14. Germline V gene data show CDR1 as KGHSH and CDR2 as LQKENI. The CDR3 length is 19 residues. The CDR3: CASSPTWTGALIANYGYTF. As DNA, the CDR3 is TGTGCCAGCTCACCGACCTGGACAGGGGCTCTAATAGCTAACTATGGCTACACCTTC.

The V call is TRBV28, the J call TRBJ1-1, with a possible D match to TRBD1 (6 bases). Germline V gene data show CDR1 as MDHEN and CDR2 as SYDVKM. The CDR3 has 14 amino acids. Between the trimmed V and J ends, which lost 7 bases and 0 bases, there was a span of 12 bases. The CDR3 spells CASTTGTMNTEAFF. The CDR3 DNA is TGTGCCAGCACAACGGGGACAATGAACACTGAAGCTTTCTTT. Drawing the rest from reference TRBV28 and TRBJ1-1, the complete variable domain is DVKVTQSSRYLVKRTGEKVFLECVQDMDHENMFWYRQDPGLGLRLIYFSYDVKMKEKGDIPEGYSVSREKKERFSLILESASTNQTSMYLCASTTGTMNTEAFFGQGTRLTVV.

This sequence joins TRBV5-1 and TRBJ2-1; D remains ambiguous. V lost 5 bases, J lost 0 bases, and 18 bases lay in between. CDR1 is SGHRS and CDR2 is YFSETQ in the germline V gene. The CDR3 consists of 17 residues. In DNA form, the CDR3 reads TGCGCCAGCAGGCTACAGTCCCCTACCAGCTCCTACAATGAGCAGTTCTTC. Its protein product is CASRLQSPTSSYNEQFF.

This chain joins TRBV27 and TRBJ1-5; no clear D gene. Germline CDR1 reads MNHEY; CDR2 reads SMNVEV (reference sequence). With 4 bases removed from V and 4 bases from J, the gap between germline ends came to 17 bases. The CDR3 extends over 16 amino acids. CDR3 amino acids: CASSSGSPGMNQPQHF. The CDR3 coding sequence is TGTGCCAGCAGTTCGGGCAGCCCGGGCATGAATCAGCCCCAGCATTTT.

V usage is TRBV18 and J usage is TRBJ1-1; weak D call: TRBD1 (5 bases). The germline V gene has CDR1 KGHSH and CDR2 LQKENI. The CDR3 is made up of 14 amino acids. The V end lost 2 bases, the J end lost 3 bases, and 10 bases lay between the germline ends. The CDR3 region is CASSPSPGHTEAFF. The CDR3 DNA reads TGTGCCAGCTCACCATCTCCGGGACACACTGAAGCTTTCTTT. The variable domain in full, completed from reference TRBV18 and TRBJ1-1, reads NAGVMQNPRHLVRRRGQEARLRCSPMKGHSHVYWYRQLPEEGLKFMVYLQKENIIDESGMPKERFSAEFPKEGPSILRIQQVVRGDSAAYFCASSPSPGHTEAFFGQGTRLTVV.

The genes are TRBV11-2 and TRBJ2-2; tentatively, D is TRBD1 or TRBD2 (6 bases each). CDR1 SGHAT and CDR2 FQNNGV come from the germline V gene. Trimming pared 3 bases from V and 5 bases from J, leaving 13 bases between. This CDR3 contains 15 residues. The CDR3 sequence is CASSLRLGGTGELFF. In DNA form, the CDR3 reads TGTGCCAGCAGCTTGAGACTAGGGGGGACCGGGGAGCTGTTTTTT.

The rearrangement links TRBV28 to TRBJ2-1; 8 positions agree with TRBD1. The germline gives CDR1 MDHEN, CDR2 SYDVKM. This CDR3 region has 12 residues. V lost 5 bases and J lost 8; bases outside the gene matches: 2. The CDR3: CASSPGGYEQFF. The DNA of the CDR3 is TGTGCCAGCAGTCCAGGGGGCTATGAGCAGTTCTTC.

The rearrangement joins TRBV5-4 to TRBJ2-2, with 9 bases fitting TRBD2. The V gene end was trimmed by 5 bases and the J gene end by 5 bases; junction bases not matched to a gene: 4. The CDR3 is made up of 14 amino acids. Germline CDR1 SGHNT, CDR2 YYREEE (reference sequence). CDR3 in amino acids: CASRRLAETGELFF. CDR3 coding DNA: TGTGCCAGCAGGCGACTAGCGGAGACCGGGGAGCTGTTTTTT.

V is TRBV18 and J is TRBJ2-5; TRBD1 is a possible D gene (5 bases). The length of the CDR3 is 14 residues. Trimming pared 2 bases from V and 7 bases from J, leaving 14 bases between. Per germline, CDR1 KGHSH and CDR2 LQKENI. CDR3 amino acids: CASSPERLTGTQYF. In nucleotides, the CDR3 is TGTGCCAGCTCACCAGAAAGACTTACAGGGACCCAGTACTTC.

DNA for the CDR3: TGTGCCAGCAGTTTGGGGGAGCAGCCCCAGCATTTT. It is translated as CASSLGEQPQHF. The rearrangement joins TRBV12-3 or TRBV12-4 to TRBJ1-5; tentatively, D is TRBD1 (5 bases). V was trimmed by 3 bases and J by 7 bases, leaving 7 bases between them. The CDR3 consists of 12 residues.

J is TRBJ2-2 and V is TRBV7-8; 9 bases align to TRBD1. CDR3 size: 15 residues. V trimming: 5 bases; J trimming: 4 bases; junction bases outside the gene matches: 5. Germline lookup yields CDR1 SGHVS and CDR2 FQNEAQ. CDR3 protein: CASSTQGAVTGELFF. The CDR3 DNA is TGTGCCAGCAGCACACAGGGGGCCGTCACCGGGGAGCTGTTTTTT. The complete variable domain, with remaining parts taken from reference TRBV7-8 and TRBJ2-2, reads GAGVSQSPRYKVAKRGQDVALRCDPISGHVSLFWYQQALGQGPEFLTYFQNEAQLDKSGLPSDRFFAERPEGSVSTLKIQRTQQEDSAVYLCASSTQGAVTGELFFGEGSRLTVL.

The chain is built from TRBV7-3 and TRBJ1-4; D not resolved. CDR3 length: 16 amino acids. The germline V gene encodes CDR1 SGHTA and CDR2 FQGTGA. Trimming took off 2 bases at V and 0 bases at J, with 10 bases between the two ends. The CDR3 spells CASSLWKGPTNEKLFF. The CDR3 region has the DNA TGTGCCAGCAGCTTATGGAAGGGCCCAACTAATGAAAAACTGTTTTTT.

V usage is TRBV6-4 and J usage is TRBJ2-3; 11 bases map to TRBD2. Trimming cost V 6 bases and J 6 bases; bases outside gene matches: 11. The CDR3 sequence is 16 residues long. Germline loops: CDR1 MRHNA, CDR2 SNTAGT. Here the CDR3 DNA reads TGTGCCAGCAGAGAAAATAGCGGGAGGGCCAGCGATACGCAGTATTTT. Residues: CASRENSGRASDTQYF.

The chain is built from TRBV4-1 and TRBJ2-3, with no clear D. This CDR3 contains 13 residues. Germline loops: CDR1 MGHRA, CDR2 YSYEKL. Trimming took off 3 bases at V and 3 bases at J, with 7 bases between the two ends. The CDR3 DNA follows: TGCGCCAGCAGCCAGCCTACAACAGATACGCAGTATTTT. Translated, it gives CASSQPTTDTQYF.

The gene calls are TRBV7-9 and TRBJ2-3, with TRBD2 matching over 11 bases. This CDR3 comprises 15 residues. Germline V gene data show CDR1 as SEHNR and CDR2 as FQNEAQ (reference sequence). V was clipped by 5 bases and J by 2 bases; unmatched bases: 3. The CDR3 coding sequence is TGTGCCAGCAGCATGGGACTAGCGGACACAGATACGCAGTATTTT. It translates to CASSMGLADTDTQYF.

The chain carries TRBV27 and TRBJ2-7; D is possibly TRBD2 (5 bases). Germline V lookup: CDR1 MNHEY, CDR2 SMNVEV (reference sequence). CDR3 size: 13 residues. V lost 4 bases and J 0 bases, leaving 7 bases between the germline ends. CDR3 sequence reads: CASSYGGSYEQYF. CDR3 sequence (DNA): TGTGCCAGCAGTTATGGAGGCTCCTACGAGCAGTACTTC.

The table lists this clone with a count of one. The chain couples TRBV28 to TRBJ1-6; perhaps TRBD1 as D (5 bases). CDR3 length: 13 residues. Germline CDR1 is MDHEN and CDR2 is SYDVKM. The germline V and J ends were trimmed by 6 bases and 7 bases, with 10 bases remaining between them. CDR3 nucleotide sequence: TGTGCCAGCAGATCACAGGAGAATTCACCCCTCCACTTT. Amino acid sequence: CASRSQENSPLHF.

On this clone itself: At one boundary the junction diverges from the germline segment, which might be a read error. V usage is TRBV24-1 and J usage is TRBJ2-1, with unresolved D. The CDR3 runs to 12 residues. Germline CDR1 is KGHDR and CDR2 is SFDVKD. The CDR3 nucleotides are TGTGCCACCAGTGGTTTGGGCTATGAGCAGTTCTTC. Translating gives CATSGLGYEQFF.

A remark on this clone: One junction end disagrees with the germline gene, perhaps due to a read error. V and J are TRBV7-7 and TRBJ2-2; a weak D match, TRBD1 (5 bases). CDR1 is SSHAT, CDR2 FNYEAQ, per germline (reference sequence). The CDR3 extends over 17 amino acids. CDR3 in amino acids: CASSLRPAGIGTGELFF. The CDR3 DNA sequence: TGTGCTAGCAGCTTACGCCCGGCAGGGATAGGAACCGGGGAGCTGTTTTTT.

The chain employs TRBV6-1 and TRBJ1-6, with D maybe TRBD1 (5 bases). Trimming removed 4 bases at V and 8 bases at J, with 21 bases between. Germline values: CDR1 MNHNS, CDR2 SASEGT. The length of the CDR3 is 17 residues. In DNA form, the CDR3 reads TGTGCCAGCAGTGCCTCCTTCGGGGGTTTAGGGGATTCACCCCTCCACTTT. Translation: CASSASFGGLGDSPLHF.

The V and J genes are TRBV2 and TRBJ1-1, with D unresolved. V was pared by 6 bases and J by 4 bases, with 12 bases between. The CDR3 runs to 13 residues. Germline V lookup: CDR1 SNHLY, CDR2 FYNNEI. The CDR3 spells CASRRGWSTEAFF. The CDR3 coding sequence is TGTGCCAGCAGACGCGGCTGGAGCACTGAAGCTTTCTTT.

The chain employs TRBV28 and TRBJ2-1; D gene uncertain. With 6 bases removed from V and 7 bases from J, the gap between germline ends came to 10 bases. This CDR3 spans 12 amino acids. Germline V gene sequence: CDR1 MDHEN, CDR2 SYDVKM. The DNA for the CDR3 is TGTGCCAGCAGCGCCCCCTGGAATGAGCAGTTCTTC. Its protein is CASSAPWNEQFF. The full variable domain, in which reference TRBV28 and TRBJ2-1 provide the parts outside the CDR3, is DVKVTQSSRYLVKRTGEKVFLECVQDMDHENMFWYRQDPGLGLRLIYFSYDVKMKEKGDIPEGYSVSREKKERFSLILESASTNQTSMYLCASSAPWNEQFFGPGTRLTVL.

The chain links TRBV6-2 or TRBV6-3 to TRBJ2-1; 7 bases are shared with TRBD2. V lost 5 bases and J lost 4; bases outside the gene matches: 11. The CDR3 covers 16 residues. Germline lookup yields CDR1 MNHEY and CDR2 SVGEGT. This CDR3 reads CASSQLSSGLYNEQFF. CDR3 sequence (DNA): TGTGCCAGCAGTCAATTATCTAGCGGTCTTTACAATGAGCAGTTCTTC.

This chain links TRBV6-5 with TRBJ1-1; 9 bases line up with TRBD1. J gave up 2 bases and V 2 bases, and 3 bases lay outside the gene matches. The CDR3 consists of 15 residues. Germline V gene data show CDR1 as MNHEY and CDR2 as SVGAGI. The DNA for the CDR3 is TGTGCCAGCAGTTACCCGGGACAGGGCAACACTGAAGCTTTCTTT. Translation gives CASSYPGQGNTEAFF.